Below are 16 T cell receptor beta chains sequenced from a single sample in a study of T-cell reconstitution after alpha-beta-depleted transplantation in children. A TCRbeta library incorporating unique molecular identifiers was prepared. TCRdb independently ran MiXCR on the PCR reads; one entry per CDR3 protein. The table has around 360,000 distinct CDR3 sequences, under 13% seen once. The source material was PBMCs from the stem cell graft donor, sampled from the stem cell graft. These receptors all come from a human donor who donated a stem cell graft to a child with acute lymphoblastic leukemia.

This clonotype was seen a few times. The chain's CDR3 is CSARSGGHNTEAFF. CDR3 sequence (DNA): TGCAGTGCTAGATCGGGGGGGCACAACACTGAAGCTTTCTTT. This chain connects TRBV20-1 to TRBJ1-1; possibly TRBD1 for D (6 bases). V lost 2 bases and J lost 2, with 12 bases in between. Germline values: CDR1 DFQATT, CDR2 SNEGSKA (reference sequence). This CDR3 is 14 amino acids long.

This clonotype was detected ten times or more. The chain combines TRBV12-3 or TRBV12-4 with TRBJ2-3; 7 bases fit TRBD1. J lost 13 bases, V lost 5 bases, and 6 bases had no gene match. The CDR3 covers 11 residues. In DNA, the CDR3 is TGTGCCAGCAGTGATACCGGGACAGAGTATTTT. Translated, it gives CASSDTGTEYF.

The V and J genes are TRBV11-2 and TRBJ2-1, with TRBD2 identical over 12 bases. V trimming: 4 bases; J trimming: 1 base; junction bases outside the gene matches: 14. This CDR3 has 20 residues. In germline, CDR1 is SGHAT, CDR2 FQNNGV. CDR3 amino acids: CASSSRLAGVWEKSYNEQFF. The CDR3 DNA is TGTGCCAGCAGCTCTAGACTAGCGGGAGTGTGGGAAAAATCCTACAATGAGCAGTTCTTC.

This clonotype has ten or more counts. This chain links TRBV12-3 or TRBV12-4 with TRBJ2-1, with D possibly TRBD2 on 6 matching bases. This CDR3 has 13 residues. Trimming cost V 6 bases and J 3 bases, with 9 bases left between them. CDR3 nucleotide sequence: TGTGCCAGCAGGCGGGGTGACTACAATGAGCAGTTCTTC. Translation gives CASRRGDYNEQFF.

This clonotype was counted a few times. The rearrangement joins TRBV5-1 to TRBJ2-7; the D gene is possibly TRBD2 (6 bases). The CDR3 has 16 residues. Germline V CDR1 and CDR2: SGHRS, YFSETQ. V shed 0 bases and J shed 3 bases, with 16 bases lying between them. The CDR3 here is CASSLAPGEAIYEQYF. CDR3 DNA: TGCGCCAGCAGCTTGGCCCCGGGGGAGGCTATCTACGAGCAGTACTTC.

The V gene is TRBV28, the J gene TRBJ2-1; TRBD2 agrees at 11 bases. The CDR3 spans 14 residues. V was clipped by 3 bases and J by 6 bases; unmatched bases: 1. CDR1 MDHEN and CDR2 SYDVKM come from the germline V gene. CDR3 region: CASSFGTSGNEQFF. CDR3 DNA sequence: TGTGCCAGCAGTTTCGGGACTAGCGGCAATGAGCAGTTCTTC.

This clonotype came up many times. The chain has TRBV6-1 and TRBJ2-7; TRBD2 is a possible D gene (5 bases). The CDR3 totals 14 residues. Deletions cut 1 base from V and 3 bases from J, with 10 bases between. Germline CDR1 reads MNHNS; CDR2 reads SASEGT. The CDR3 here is CASSEVGVDYEQYF. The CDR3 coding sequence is TGTGCCAGCAGTGAAGTGGGAGTGGACTACGAGCAGTACTTC.

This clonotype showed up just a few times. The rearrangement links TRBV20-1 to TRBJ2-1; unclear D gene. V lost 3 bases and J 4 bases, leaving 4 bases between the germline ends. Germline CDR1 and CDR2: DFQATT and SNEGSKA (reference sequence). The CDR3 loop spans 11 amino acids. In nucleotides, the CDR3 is TGCAGTGCTAGTGGATACAATGAGCAGTTCTTC. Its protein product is CSASGYNEQFF.

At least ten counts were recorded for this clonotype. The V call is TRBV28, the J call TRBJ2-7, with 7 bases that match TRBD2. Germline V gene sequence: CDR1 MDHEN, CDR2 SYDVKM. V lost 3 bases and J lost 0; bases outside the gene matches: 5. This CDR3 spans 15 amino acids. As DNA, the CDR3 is TGTGCCAGCAGTTTTAGGAGCGGGGCCTCCTACGAGCAGTACTTC. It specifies CASSFRSGASYEQYF.

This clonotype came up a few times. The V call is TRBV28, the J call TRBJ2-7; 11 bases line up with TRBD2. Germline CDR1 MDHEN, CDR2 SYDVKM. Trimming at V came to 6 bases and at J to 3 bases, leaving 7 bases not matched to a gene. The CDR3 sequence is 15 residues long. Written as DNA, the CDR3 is TGTGCCAGCAGCCTAGCGGGAGGAAGAAACTACGAGCAGTACTTC. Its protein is CASSLAGGRNYEQYF.

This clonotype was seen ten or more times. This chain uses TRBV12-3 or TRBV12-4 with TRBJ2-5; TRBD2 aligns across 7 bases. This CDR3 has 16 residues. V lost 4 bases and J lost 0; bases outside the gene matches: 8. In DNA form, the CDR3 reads TGTGCCAGCAGTTCTAGCGGAGAATCGTACCAAGAGACCCAGTACTTC. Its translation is CASSSSGESYQETQYF.

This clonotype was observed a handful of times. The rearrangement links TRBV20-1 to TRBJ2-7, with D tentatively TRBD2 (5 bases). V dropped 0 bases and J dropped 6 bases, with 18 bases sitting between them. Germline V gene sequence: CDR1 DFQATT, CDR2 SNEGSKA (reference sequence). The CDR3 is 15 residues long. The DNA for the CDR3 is TGCAGTGCTAGAGATGGGCGACCGGGGTCGGCCGAGCAGTACTTC. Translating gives CSARDGRPGSAEQYF.

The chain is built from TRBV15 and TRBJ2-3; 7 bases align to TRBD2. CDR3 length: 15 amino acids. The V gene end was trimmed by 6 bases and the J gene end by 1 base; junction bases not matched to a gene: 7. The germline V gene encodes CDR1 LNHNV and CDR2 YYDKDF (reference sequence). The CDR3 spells CATSVREPRTDTQYF. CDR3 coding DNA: TGTGCCACCAGTGTGCGGGAGCCTCGCACAGATACGCAGTATTTT.

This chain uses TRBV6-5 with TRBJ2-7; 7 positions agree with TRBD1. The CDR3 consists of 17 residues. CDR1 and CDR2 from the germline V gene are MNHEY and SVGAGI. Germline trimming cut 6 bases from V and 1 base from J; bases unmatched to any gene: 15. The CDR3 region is CASSTTTTGLGSYEQYF. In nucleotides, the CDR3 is TGTGCCAGCAGCACCACTACGACAGGGCTAGGGTCCTACGAGCAGTACTTC.

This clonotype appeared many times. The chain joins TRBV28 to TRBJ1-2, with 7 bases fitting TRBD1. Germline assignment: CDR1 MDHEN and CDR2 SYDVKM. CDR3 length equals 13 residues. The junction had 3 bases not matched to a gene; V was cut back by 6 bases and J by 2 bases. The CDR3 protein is CASSLQGNYGYTF. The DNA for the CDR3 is TGTGCCAGCAGCTTACAGGGGAACTATGGCTACACCTTC.

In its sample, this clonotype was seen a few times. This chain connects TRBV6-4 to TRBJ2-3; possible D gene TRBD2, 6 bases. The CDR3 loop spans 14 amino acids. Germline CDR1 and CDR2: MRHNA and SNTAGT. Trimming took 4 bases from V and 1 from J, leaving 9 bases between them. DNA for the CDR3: TGTGCCAGCAGTGCGGGAGCTCGCACAGATACGCAGTATTTT. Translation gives CASSAGARTDTQYF.